The 21 T cell receptor beta chains reported below all come from one sample, sequenced in a study of blood T cells in healthy people across ages. A J-beta primer mix and a sample-barcoded 5' primer were used in a second PCR of about 6 to 12 cycles. TCRdb processed the 5' RACE reads anew with MiXCR; each CDR3 protein has one entry. The sample consists of more than 700,000 distinct CDR3 sequences, roughly 53% of them appearing once. Specimen: blood. All receptors come from a man at least 80 years old in good health.

The rearrangement uses TRBV29-1 and TRBJ1-2; D remains unclear. Germline V gene sequence: CDR1 SQVTM, CDR2 ANQGSEA. The CDR3 sequence is 9 residues long. Deletions cut 4 bases from V and 8 bases from J, with 5 bases between. The CDR3 sequence is CSVVSGYTF. In nucleotides, the CDR3 is TGCAGCGTTGTATCCGGCTACACCTTC.

The chain employs TRBV2 and TRBJ1-4, with 8 nucleotides matching TRBD1. Germline-derived CDR1 and CDR2 are SNHLY and FYNNEI. The CDR3 has 16 amino acids. Trimming took 0 bases from V and 7 from J; bases not matched to a gene: 7. The CDR3 is CASSEALAGGLEKLFF. The CDR3 DNA follows: TGTGCCAGCAGTGAAGCGCTTGCAGGGGGCCTTGAAAAACTGTTTTTT.

This clonotype appeared a few times. This chain joins TRBV7-8 and TRBJ2-1; D assignment may be TRBD1 or TRBD2 (5 bases each). Trimming left V 2 bases short and J 5 bases short, with 10 bases between. This CDR3 has 14 residues. Looked up from germline, CDR1 is SGHVS and CDR2 is FQNEAQ. CDR3 in amino acids: CASSLWLGHNEQFF. CDR3 coding DNA: TGTGCCAGCAGCTTATGGCTGGGACACAATGAGCAGTTCTTC.

This clonotype was observed a handful of times. The CDR3 bases are TGTGCCATCAGTGAGTCGACGGGACGTGGGGTAAATGAGCAGTTCTTC. It codes for CAISESTGRGVNEQFF. V gene TRBV10-3 combines with J gene TRBJ2-1; D is perhaps TRBD1 or TRBD2 (5 bases each). Looked up from germline, CDR1 is ENHRY and CDR2 is SYGVKD. This CDR3 has 16 amino acids. Between the trimmed V and J ends, which lost 0 bases and 7 bases, there was a span of 16 bases.

The chain is built from TRBV21-1 and TRBJ2-7; the D call TRBD1 from the table was never checked on the DNA. TRBV21-1 counts as a pseudogene. This CDR3 is built from 14 residues. CDR3 nucleotides: TGTGCCAGCACCCTGGACGGGGAAACCTACGAGCAGTACTTC. It encodes CASTLDGETYEQYF.

This chain links TRBV6-6 with TRBJ2-3; D might be TRBD1 or TRBD2, each matching 6 bases. This CDR3 has 13 amino acids. Per germline, CDR1 MNHNY and CDR2 SVGAGI (reference sequence). Trimming removed 5 bases at V and 5 bases at J, with 11 bases between. The CDR3 DNA sequence: TGTGCCAGCAGTGGAGAGGGGGGAGATACGCAGTATTTT. It specifies CASSGEGGDTQYF.

CDR3 amino acids: CAISSGTSGYEQYF. CDR3 nucleotides: TGTGCCATCAGTTCGGGGACTAGCGGCTACGAGCAGTACTTC. The rearrangement uses TRBV10-3 and TRBJ2-7, with 11 positions matching TRBD2. Germline V gives CDR1 ENHRY, CDR2 SYGVKD. With 5 bases clipped from V and 3 bases from J, the junction kept 3 bases outside the gene matches. The CDR3 has 14 amino acids.

In nucleotides, the CDR3 is TGTGCCAGCAGTGCCGCCTCGCCAGGTGTCTATGGCTACACCTTC. It codes for CASSAASPGVYGYTF. The rearrangement joins TRBV2 to TRBJ1-2; D call uncertain. This CDR3 region has 15 residues. Trimming removed 4 bases at V and 4 bases at J, with 16 bases between. CDR1 SNHLY and CDR2 FYNNEI come from the germline V gene.

The chain uses TRBV5-5 and TRBJ2-7; 7 bases are a match to TRBD2. V lost 2 bases to trimming and J lost 2 bases; unmatched junction nucleotides: 7. The germline V gene encodes CDR1 SGHKS and CDR2 YYEKEE (reference sequence). The CDR3 is 15 residues long. The CDR3 bases are TGTGCCAGCAGCTTCCAGGCGGGAGTAGCCTACGAGCAGTACTTC. As protein: CASSFQAGVAYEQYF. The full variable domain, in which reference TRBV5-5 and TRBJ2-7 provide the parts outside the CDR3, is DAGVTQSPTHLIKTRGQQVTLRCSPISGHKSVSWYQQVLGQGPQFIFQYYEKEERGRGNFPDRFSARQFPNYSSELNVNALLLGDSALYLCASSFQAGVAYEQYFGPGTRLTVT.

This chain links TRBV11-2 with TRBJ1-5, with TRBD1 matching over 8 bases. Losses at the gene ends were 0 bases for V and 6 bases for J; bases not matched to a gene: 4. Germline assignment: CDR1 SGHAT and CDR2 FQNNGV. The CDR3 runs to 15 residues. CDR3 in amino acids: CASSLDGQGGQPQHF. The CDR3 DNA follows: TGTGCCAGCAGCTTAGATGGACAGGGAGGTCAGCCCCAGCATTTT. Supplemented by reference TRBV11-2 and TRBJ1-5, the full variable domain reads EAGVAQSPRYKIIEKRQSVAFWCNPISGHATLYWYQQILGQGPKLLIQFQNNGVVDDSQLPKDRFSAERLKGVDSTLKIQPAKLEDSAVYLCASSLDGQGGQPQHFGDGTRLSIL.

V is TRBV7-6 and J is TRBJ1-2; D is possibly TRBD1 (6 bases). Germline V gene lookup returns CDR1 SGHVS and CDR2 FNYEAQ. With 5 bases removed from V and 4 bases from J, the gap between germline ends came to 23 bases. The CDR3 has 17 residues. DNA for the CDR3: TGTGCCAGCAGCCCCGCCGGCAAACAGGGAACGATCTATGGCTACACCTTC. Amino acids: CASSPAGKQGTIYGYTF.

This clonotype was picked up a small number of times. The chain joins TRBV27 to TRBJ2-4, with 9 nucleotides matching TRBD1. The J call may be faulty, since TRBJ2-7 better matches the DNA end. Germline V gene sequence: CDR1 MNHEY, CDR2 SMNVEV (reference sequence). The CDR3 contains 16 residues. CDR3 sequence: CASSPRPTGQGFEQYF. The CDR3 region has the DNA TGTGCCAGCAGTCCCCGACCGACGGGACAGGGCTTCGAGCAGTACTTC.

The chain is built from TRBV10-3 and TRBJ2-7; possibly TRBD2 for D (6 bases). The CDR3 loop spans 16 amino acids. CDR1 and CDR2 from the germline V gene are ENHRY and SYGVKD. Trimming removed 6 bases at V and 2 bases at J, with 20 bases between. CDR3 residues: CAISEKGRGLAYEQYF. The CDR3 DNA follows: TGTGCCATCAGCGAAAAAGGGCGGGGTTTAGCCTACGAGCAGTACTTC.

V is TRBV15 and J is TRBJ1-5; 9 bases map to TRBD1. CDR3 length: 18 amino acids. CDR1 and CDR2 from the germline V gene are LNHNV and YYDKDF (reference sequence). V shed 2 bases and J 2 bases; nucleotides not matched to a gene: 10. The CDR3 reads CATSRLITGGRGNQPQHF. The CDR3 DNA follows: TGTGCCACCAGCAGACTAATTACAGGGGGCCGGGGCAATCAGCCCCAGCATTTT.

The rearrangement uses TRBV12-3 or TRBV12-4 and TRBJ2-6, with no clear D. CDR3 length equals 14 residues. V was clipped by 0 bases and J by 2 bases, with 2 bases between them. CDR3 protein: CASSLAPGANVLTF. The DNA for the CDR3 is TGTGCCAGCAGTTTAGCCCCTGGGGCCAACGTCCTGACTTTC.

The V gene is TRBV10-3, the J gene TRBJ2-1; 10 positions agree with TRBD2. CDR3 length: 18 amino acids. The junction had 16 bases not matched to a gene; V was cut back by 5 bases and J by 6 bases. Germline CDR1 and CDR2: ENHRY and SYGVKD. CDR3 sequence: CAISPRREREGPRNEQFF. The CDR3 DNA follows: TGTGCCATCAGTCCCCGGAGGGAGCGGGAGGGCCCTCGCAATGAGCAGTTCTTC.

The chain is built from TRBV9 and TRBJ2-1; the D gene is possibly TRBD1 (6 bases). V gave up 4 bases and J gave up 0 bases, with 11 bases separating them. Germline lookup yields CDR1 SGDLS and CDR2 YYNGEE. The CDR3 covers 15 residues. The CDR3 nucleotides are TGTGCCAGCAGCCAGGGGTCGAGCTCCTACAATGAGCAGTTCTTC. It specifies CASSQGSSSYNEQFF. Looking up the rest from reference TRBV9 and TRBJ2-1 gives the full variable domain: DSGVTQTPKHLITATGQRVTLRCSPRSGDLSVYWYQQSLDQGLQFLIQYYNGEERAKGNILERFSAQQFPDLHSELNLSSLELGDSALYFCASSQGSSSYNEQFFGPGTRLTVL.

This clonotype turned up a few times. CDR3 sequence reads: CATSDPQGTGTQYF. The CDR3 DNA reads as TGTGCCACCAGTGATCCCCAGGGTACTGGGACCCAGTACTTC. The rearrangement uses TRBV24-1 and TRBJ2-5; the D gene is possibly TRBD1 (5 bases). The length of the CDR3 is 14 residues. Looked up from germline, CDR1 is KGHDR and CDR2 is SFDVKD. Trimming took off 3 bases at V and 7 bases at J, with 14 bases between the two ends.

On this clonotype: The junction and the germline gene differ at one end; a read error may be behind it. The V and J genes are TRBV20-1 and TRBJ2-4; D tentatively fits TRBD1 or TRBD2 (6 bases each). Germline V gives CDR1 DFQATT, CDR2 SNEGSKA (reference sequence). CDR3 length: 14 amino acids. CDR3 sequence: CRARGLQGLREQYF. DNA of the CDR3: TGCAGAGCTAGAGGGCTCCAGGGGCTACGGGAGCAGTACTTC.

The V gene is TRBV27, the J gene TRBJ2-3; 12 bases are a match to TRBD1. Germline lookup yields CDR1 MNHEY and CDR2 SMNVEV (reference sequence). Trimming took 0 bases from V and 14 from J; bases not matched to a gene: 12. This CDR3 has 16 amino acids. The CDR3 loop is CASSLSGTGGTRYAYF. Written as DNA, the CDR3 is TGTGCCAGCAGTTTATCCGGGACAGGGGGCACGAGATACGCGTATTTT.

The rearrangement joins TRBV6-2 or TRBV6-3 to TRBJ2-5; the D gene is possibly TRBD2 (5 bases). The J call may be mistaken, given a closer DNA end match to TRBJ2-7. Germline lookup yields CDR1 MNHEY and CDR2 SVGEGT. The length of the CDR3 is 12 residues. Written as DNA, the CDR3 is TGTGCCAGCAGCTCTCGGAGGCACGAGCAGTACTTC. Protein product: CASSSRRHEQYF.